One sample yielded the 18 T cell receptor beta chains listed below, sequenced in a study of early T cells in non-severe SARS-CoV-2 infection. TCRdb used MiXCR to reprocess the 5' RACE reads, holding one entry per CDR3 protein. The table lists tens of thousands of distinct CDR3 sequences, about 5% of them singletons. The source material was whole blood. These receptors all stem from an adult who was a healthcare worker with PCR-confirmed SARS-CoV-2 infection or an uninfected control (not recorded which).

CDR3 bases: TGTGCCAGCAGTTATCAGCGGACCGGGGAGCTGTTTTTT. Translated, it gives CASSYQRTGELFF. This sequence joins TRBV6-2 or TRBV6-3 and TRBJ2-2; D is possibly TRBD2 (5 bases). Per germline, CDR1 MNHEY and CDR2 SVGEGT. V lost 3 bases, J lost 5 bases, and 7 bases lay in between. This CDR3 is built from 13 residues.

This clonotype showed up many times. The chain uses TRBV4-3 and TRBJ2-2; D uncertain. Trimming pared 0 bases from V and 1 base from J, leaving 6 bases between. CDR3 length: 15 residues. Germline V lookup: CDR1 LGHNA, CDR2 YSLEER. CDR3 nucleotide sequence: TGCGCCAGCAGCCAAGATCCCAGGAACACCGGGGAGCTGTTTTTT. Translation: CASSQDPRNTGELFF.

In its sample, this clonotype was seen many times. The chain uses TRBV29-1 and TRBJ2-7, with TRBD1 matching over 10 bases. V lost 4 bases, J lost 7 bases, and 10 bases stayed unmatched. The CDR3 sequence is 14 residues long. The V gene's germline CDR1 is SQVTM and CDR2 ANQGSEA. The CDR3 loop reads CSVALTGGTREQYF. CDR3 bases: TGCAGCGTTGCGTTGACAGGGGGCACGAGGGAGCAGTACTTC.

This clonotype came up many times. CDR3 bases: TGTGCCAACGTTGGGGGGTGGCAGTACTTC. Its protein product is CANVGGWQYF. This chain joins TRBV5-8 and TRBJ2-7; tentative D call: TRBD2 (6 bases). Trimming shortened V by 9 bases and J by 9 bases, and 13 bases separated the two germline ends. Looked up from germline, CDR1 is SGHTS and CDR2 is YDEGEE. There are 10 residues in the CDR3.

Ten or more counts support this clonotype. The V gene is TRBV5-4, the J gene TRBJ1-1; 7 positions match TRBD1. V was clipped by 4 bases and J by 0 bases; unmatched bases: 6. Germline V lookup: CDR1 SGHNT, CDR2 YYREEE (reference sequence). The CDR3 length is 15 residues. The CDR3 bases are TGTGCCAGCAGCCGCGAGGGGGCGTTGAACACTGAAGCTTTCTTT. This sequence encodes CASSREGALNTEAFF.

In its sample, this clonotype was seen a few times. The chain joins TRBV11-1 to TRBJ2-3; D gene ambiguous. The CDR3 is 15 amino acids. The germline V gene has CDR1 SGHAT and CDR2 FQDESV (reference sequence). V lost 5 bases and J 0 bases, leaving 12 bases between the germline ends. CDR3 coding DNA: TGTGCCAGCAGCCCCCGGCAGAAAAGCACAGATACGCAGTATTTT. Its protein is CASSPRQKSTDTQYF.

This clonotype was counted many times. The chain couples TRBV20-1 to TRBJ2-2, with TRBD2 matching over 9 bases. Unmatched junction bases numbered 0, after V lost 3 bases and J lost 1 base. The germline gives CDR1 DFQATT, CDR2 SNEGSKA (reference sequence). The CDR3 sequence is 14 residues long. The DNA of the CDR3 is TGCAGTGCTAGGACTAGCGGGAACACCGGGGAGCTGTTTTTT. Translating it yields CSARTSGNTGELFF.

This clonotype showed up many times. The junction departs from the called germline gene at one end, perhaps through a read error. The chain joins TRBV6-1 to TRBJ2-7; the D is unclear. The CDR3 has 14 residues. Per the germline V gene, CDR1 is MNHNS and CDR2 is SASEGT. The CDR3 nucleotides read TGTGCCGGCAGTGAAGCAAACAAGGCCTACGAGCAGTACTTC. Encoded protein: CAGSEANKAYEQYF.

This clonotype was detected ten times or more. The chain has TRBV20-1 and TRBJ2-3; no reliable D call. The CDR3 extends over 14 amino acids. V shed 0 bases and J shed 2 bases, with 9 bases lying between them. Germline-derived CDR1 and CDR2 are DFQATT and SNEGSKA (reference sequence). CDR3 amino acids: CSARDQTFTDTQYF. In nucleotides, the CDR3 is TGCAGTGCTAGAGACCAGACATTCACAGATACGCAGTATTTT.

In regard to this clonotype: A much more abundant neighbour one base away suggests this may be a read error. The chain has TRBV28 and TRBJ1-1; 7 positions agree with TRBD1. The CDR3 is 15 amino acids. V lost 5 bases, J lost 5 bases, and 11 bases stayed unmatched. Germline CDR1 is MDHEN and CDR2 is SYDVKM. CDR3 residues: CASSNHGTEGTEAFF. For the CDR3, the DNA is TGTGCCAGCAGTAATCACGGGACAGAGGGGACTGAAGCTTTCTTT.

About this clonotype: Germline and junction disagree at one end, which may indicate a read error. CDR3 sequence reads: CASSLRTSSNNEQFF. For the CDR3, the DNA is TGTGCCAGCAGCTTGCGGACTAGCTCCAACAATGAGCAGTTCTTC. This chain links TRBV11-3 with TRBJ2-1; 8 bases fit TRBD2. The CDR3 extends over 15 amino acids. Germline-derived CDR1 and CDR2 are SGHNT and YENEEA.

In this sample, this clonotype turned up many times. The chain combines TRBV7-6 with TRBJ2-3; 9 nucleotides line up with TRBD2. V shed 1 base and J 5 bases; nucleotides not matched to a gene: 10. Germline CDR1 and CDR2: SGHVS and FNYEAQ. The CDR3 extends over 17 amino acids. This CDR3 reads CASSLEVRGAGGDTQYF. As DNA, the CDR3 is TGTGCCAGCAGCTTAGAAGTTAGAGGAGCGGGAGGAGATACGCAGTATTTT.

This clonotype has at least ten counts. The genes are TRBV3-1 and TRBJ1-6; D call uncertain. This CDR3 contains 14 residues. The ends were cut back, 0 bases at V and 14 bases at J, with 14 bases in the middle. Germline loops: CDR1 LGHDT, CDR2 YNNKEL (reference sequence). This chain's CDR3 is CASSQDREDQALHF. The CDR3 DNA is TGTGCCAGCAGCCAAGATCGGGAGGACCAAGCCCTCCACTTT.

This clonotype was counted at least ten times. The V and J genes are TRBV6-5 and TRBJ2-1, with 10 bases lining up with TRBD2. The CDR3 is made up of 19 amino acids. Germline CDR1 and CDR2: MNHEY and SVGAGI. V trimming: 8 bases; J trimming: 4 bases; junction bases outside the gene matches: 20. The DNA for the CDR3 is TGTGCCAGCCGGTCCACCGGGGGCAGCGGGAGGGCCAAGTACAATGAGCAGTTCTTC. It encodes CASRSTGGSGRAKYNEQFF.

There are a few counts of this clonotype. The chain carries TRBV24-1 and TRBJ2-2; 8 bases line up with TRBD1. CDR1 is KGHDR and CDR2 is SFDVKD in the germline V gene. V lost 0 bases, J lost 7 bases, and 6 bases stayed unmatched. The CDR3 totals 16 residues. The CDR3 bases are TGTGCCACCAGTGATTTGCGGACAGGGCGTGGCGGGGAGCTGTTTTTT. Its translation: CATSDLRTGRGGELFF.

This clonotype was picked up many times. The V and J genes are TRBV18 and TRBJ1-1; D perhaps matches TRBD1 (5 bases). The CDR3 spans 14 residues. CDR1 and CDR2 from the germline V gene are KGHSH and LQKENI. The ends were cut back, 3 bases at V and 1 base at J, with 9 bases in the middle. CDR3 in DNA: TGTGCCAGCTCACCGGGGCAGACGAACACTGAAGCTTTCTTT. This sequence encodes CASSPGQTNTEAFF.

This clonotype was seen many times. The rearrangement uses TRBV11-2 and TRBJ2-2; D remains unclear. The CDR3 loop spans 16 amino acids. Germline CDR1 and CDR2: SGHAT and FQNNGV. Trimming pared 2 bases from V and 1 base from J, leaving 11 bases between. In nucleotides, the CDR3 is TGTGCCAGCAGCTTATTTGAATACGGGAACACCGGGGAGCTGTTTTTT. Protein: CASSLFEYGNTGELFF.

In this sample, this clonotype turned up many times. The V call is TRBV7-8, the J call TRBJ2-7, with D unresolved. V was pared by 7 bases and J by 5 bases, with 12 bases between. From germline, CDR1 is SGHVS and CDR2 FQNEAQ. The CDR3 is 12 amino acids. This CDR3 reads CASTPRVNEQYF. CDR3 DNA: TGTGCCAGCACCCCCCGGGTGAACGAGCAGTACTTC.